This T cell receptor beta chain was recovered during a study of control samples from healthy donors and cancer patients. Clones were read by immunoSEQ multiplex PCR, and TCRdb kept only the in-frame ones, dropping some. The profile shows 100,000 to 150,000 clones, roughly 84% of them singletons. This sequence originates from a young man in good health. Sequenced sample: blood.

CDR3 bases: TGTGCCAGCGGAACGGGACTAGCGGGGTTCGCGAACACCGGGGAGCTGTTTTTT. As protein: CASGTGLAGFANTGELFF. This rearrangement joins TRBV7-9 to TRBJ2-2; 13 bases match TRBD2. Trimming took 8 bases from V and 0 from J; bases not matched to a gene: 9. The V gene's germline CDR1 is SEHNR and CDR2 FQNEAQ (reference sequence). This CDR3 spans 18 amino acids.